Listed below are T cell receptor beta chains from one sample, sequenced in a study of T cell responses to AZD1222 COVID-19 vaccine. This table comes from immunoSEQ multiplex PCR, and its TCRdb copy is limited to in-frame clones, with some not included. Of around 83,000 clones in the sample, approximately 90% are singletons; the top ten hold 15% to 20%. The sequencing used peripheral blood, collected on day 0 of AZD1222 vaccination. The receptor source for this set is an adult in good health. The conserved cysteine and the conserved F or W are not part of the CDR3 here.

j_call	cdr3_length	v_call	cdr3_aa
TRBJ2-1	11	TRBV27	ASRVRGGDEQF
TRBJ1-1	12	TRBV5-5	ASSLAVQLTEAF
TRBJ1-5	11	TRBV2	ASTPLGAQPQH
TRBJ1-5	15	TRBV18	ASSAFGGDYSNQPQH
TRBJ1-1	13	TRBV6-5	ASSYRPTVSTEAF
TRBJ1-5	13	TRBV6-4	ASSDSTGGGQPQH
TRBJ1-1	12	TRBV11-2	ASSFQGARTEAF
TRBJ2-1	15	TRBV11-3	ASSLRSGLAGENEQF
TRBJ1-1	13	TRBV19	ASSIGTGFYTEAF
TRBJ1-5	13	TRBV19	ASSIQGDSNQPQH
TRBJ1-4	11	TRBV2	ATNRAGGEKLF
TRBJ2-7	14	TRBV5-6	ASSPLAGGISYEQY
TRBJ1-2	11	TRBV12-3/TRBV12-4	ASTRKGLYGYT
TRBJ1-6	12	TRBV2	ASRAGTSASPLH
TRBJ1-2	11	TRBV5-4	ASSLESVYGYT
TRBJ2-3	14	TRBV5-1	ASSIQAGGLADTQY
TRBJ2-3	13	TRBV7-8	ASSTQAGGTDTQY
TRBJ1-4	10	TRBV7-2	ASSLLGEKLF
TRBJ1-2	11	TRBV6-5	ASLGAGRYGYT
TRBJ2-1	17	TRBV9	ASSPSPPGLADQGYEQF
TRBJ2-3	10	TRBV24-1	ATRGRGDTQY
TRBJ1-1	10	TRBV18	ASSPPQGKAF
TRBJ2-2	13	TRBV28	ASSWASGIPGELF
TRBJ2-3	12	TRBV6-1	ASSEGMSTDTQY
TRBJ1-6	14	TRBV6-5	ASSYGRVYDNSPLH
TRBJ1-6	14	TRBV6-6	ASSKGQGAGNSPLH
TRBJ1-5	12	TRBV19	ASSIRPGNQPQH
TRBJ2-7	10	TRBV6-6	ASSYSSSSSY
TRBJ1-2	9	TRBV29-1	SVEGHYGYT
TRBJ2-5	12	TRBV4-1	ASSQAGGLETQY
TRBJ1-1	12	TRBV6-6	ASCPDGGGTEAF
TRBJ1-1	11	TRBV29-1	SVKPGEGTEAF
TRBJ1-1	9	TRBV6-2/TRBV6-3	ASSRNTEAF
TRBJ2-5	11	TRBV28	AIFGAAEETQY
TRBJ1-1	13	TRBV4-2	ASSQEAGQGTEAF
TRBJ1-3	13	TRBV6-5	ASSSRTPGGNTIY
TRBJ1-3	14	TRBV3-1/TRBV3-2	ASSPRESTSGNTIY
TRBJ1-5	13	TRBV3-1/TRBV3-2	ASSPSPSDNQPQH
TRBJ1-5	12	TRBV5-1	ASSETPGNQPQH
TRBJ1-1	11	TRBV11-3	ASSLGTNTEAF
TRBJ2-5	11	TRBV3-1/TRBV3-2	ASSLSGRETQY
TRBJ2-4	14	TRBV21-1	ASSFQGAGSKNIQY
TRBJ2-3	10	TRBV28	ASSRLEDTQY
TRBJ2-1	14	TRBV6-4	ASSDSKTDPYNEQF
TRBJ2-1	13	TRBV9	ASSVTSGRGNEQF
TRBJ1-2	14	TRBV19	ASSLPSGRGNYGYT
TRBJ2-1	13	TRBV2	ASSELVAPYNEQF
TRBJ2-7	11	TRBV15	ATRRGSSYEQY
TRBJ2-3	15	TRBV24-1	ATSDPGQGSGTDTQY
TRBJ2-7	11	TRBV28	ATRGLVVYEQY
TRBJ1-5	12	TRBV9	ASSVDRGDQPQH
TRBJ2-7	13	TRBV5-5	ASSRGTSALGEQY
TRBJ2-3	11	TRBV5-5	ASSFSGTDTQY
TRBJ1-1	12	TRBV6-2/TRBV6-3	ASSYEVSNTEAF
TRBJ2-5	13	TRBV9	ASSFMGQGQETQY
TRBJ1-1	13	TRBV2	ASSEQGVGNTEAF
TRBJ1-4	11	TRBV5-1	ASSPDREQKLF